The 7 T cell receptor beta chains given below trace back to one sample, sequenced in a study of radiotherapy plus CTLA-4 blockade in lung cancer. Assay used: immunoSEQ multiplex PCR; TCRdb lists only in-frame clones, some missing. The profile shows some 64,000 clones, around 77% of them singletons. The sample here was peripheral blood, taken from a patient treated with radiotherapy plus ipilimumab. These receptor sequences come from a human donor with non-small cell lung cancer whose response to radiotherapy plus ipilimumab could not be evaluated. Some clones in this sample may be carry-over from other donors' samples.

This chain links TRBV27 with TRBJ2-2, with 10 bases identical to TRBD1. V dropped 4 bases and J dropped 5; count of bases not matched to a gene: 7. In germline, CDR1 is MNHEY, CDR2 SMNVEV (reference sequence). This CDR3 spans 16 amino acids. DNA for the CDR3: TGTGCCAGCAGTTCCCGACAGGGGGCCTGGACCGGGGAGCTGTTTTTT. Translation: CASSSRQGAWTGELFF.

V usage is TRBV6-1 and J usage is TRBJ1-3; D remains unclear. CDR3 length: 14 residues. Trimming left V 7 bases short and J 2 bases short, with 12 bases between. Germline CDR1 is MNHNS and CDR2 is SASEGT. The CDR3 protein is CASKWGAAGNTIYF. CDR3 nucleotides: TGTGCCAGCAAATGGGGAGCCGCTGGAAACACCATATATTTT.

The gene calls are TRBV27 and TRBJ1-1, with a weak D call TRBD1 (5 bases). Trimming cost V 4 bases and J 5 bases, with 11 bases left between them. The CDR3 runs 13 residues. Germline values: CDR1 MNHEY, CDR2 SMNVEV (reference sequence). The CDR3 is CASSWPGGTEAFF. CDR3 sequence (DNA): TGTGCCAGCAGTTGGCCGGGGGGGACTGAAGCTTTCTTT.

This clone was seen only once. The V call is TRBV6-5, the J call TRBJ1-4, with no clear D. The V gene's germline CDR1 is MNHEY and CDR2 SVGAGI. V was trimmed by 6 bases and J by 1 base, leaving 9 bases between them. This CDR3 contains 14 residues. CDR3 sequence reads: CASRDTLTNEKLFF. The DNA of the CDR3 is TGTGCCAGCAGAGACACCTTAACTAATGAAAAACTGTTTTTT.

The rearrangement uses TRBV28 and TRBJ1-2; 9 bases fit TRBD1. Germline CDR1 MDHEN, CDR2 SYDVKM. J gave up 2 bases and V 8 bases, and 15 bases lay outside the gene matches. This CDR3 is 17 amino acids long. The CDR3 DNA reads as TGTGCCAGCCTAAAACTACAGGGGGCGCAAGGAAACTATGGCTACACCTTC. Encoded protein: CASLKLQGAQGNYGYTF.

The V and J genes are TRBV30 and TRBJ1-1; unclear D gene. V was trimmed by 5 bases and J by 5 bases, leaving 12 bases between them. CDR3 length: 12 amino acids. Germline lookup yields CDR1 GTSNPN and CDR2 SVGIG (reference sequence). For the CDR3, the DNA is TGTGCCTGGGAGGGAGTTCGGACTGAAGCTTTCTTT. Protein: CAWEGVRTEAFF.

Ten or more counts support this clone. The CDR3, as DNA: TGTGCCTGGAGTGTACTAGCCAGGGGGAATGAGCAGTTCTTC. It translates to CAWSVLARGNEQFF. V usage is TRBV30 and J usage is TRBJ2-1, with a weak D call TRBD1 (7 bases). Trimming pared 0 bases from V and 7 bases from J, leaving 13 bases between. The CDR3 runs to 14 residues. The germline gives CDR1 GTSNPN, CDR2 SVGIG (reference sequence).